Listed below are T cell receptor beta chains from one sample, sequenced in a study of blood T cell repertoires in COVID-19. Clones were read by immunoSEQ multiplex PCR, and TCRdb kept only the in-frame ones, dropping some. The sample carries about 410,000 clones, around 89% recorded once. Sequencing was performed on peripheral blood. The receptors here all came from a woman aged 40 to 50 with COVID-19, enrolled during active disease. Each CDR3 is given with its conserved first and last residue. D genes are given only for firm matches. The size entry is marked missing in some rows and otherwise reads once, few, many or a size class.

abundance,j_gene,d_gene,v_gene,CDR3nt,CDR3aa
NA,TRBJ2-5,NA,TRBV19,TGTGCCAGCGCCCGGGAGGAGACCCAGTACTTC,CASAREETQYF
NA,TRBJ1-1,NA,TRBV11-2,TGTGCCAGCAGCTTAGTTCTGGGACACGGTGAAGCTTTCTTT,CASSLVLGHGEAFF
NA,TRBJ2-2,TRBD1,TRBV7-8,TGTGCCAGCAGCCCTACAGGGGATAACACCGGGGAGCTGTTTTTT,CASSPTGDNTGELFF
few,TRBJ1-2,NA,TRBV7-8,TGTGCCAGCAGCTACAGCACCTATGGCTACACCTTC,CASSYSTYGYTF
NA,TRBJ2-1,TRBD2,TRBV7-2,TGTGCCAGCGCACCTGGGGTAGCGGGGGGGCAATATGAGCAGTTCTTC,CASAPGVAGGQYEQFF
once,TRBJ1-1,TRBD1,TRBV27,TGTGCCTCAAGGGGGCTTTGGAACACTGAAGCTTTCTTT,CASRGLWNTEAFF
NA,TRBJ1-1,NA,TRBV28,TGTGCCAGCAGTTTCCCCTTGGTGGCAGCGGACACTGAAGCTTTCTTT,CASSFPLVAADTEAFF
NA,TRBJ2-1,NA,TRBV4-1,TGCGCCAGCAGCCAAGCGGTTAGCTCCTACAATGAGCAGTTCTTC,CASSQAVSSYNEQFF
NA,TRBJ2-5,TRBD1,TRBV28,TGTGCCAGCAGCCTAGGCGAGGGGACAGGGGAGGAGACCCAGTACTTC,CASSLGEGTGEETQYF
NA,TRBJ1-3,TRBD1,TRBV6-6,TGTGCCAGCAGTCGGGACAGCTCTGGAAACACCATATATTTT,CASSRDSSGNTIYF
NA,TRBJ1-1,TRBD1,TRBV24-1,TGTGCCACCAGTGATTCCCGACAGGGGAACACTGAAGCTTTCTTT,CATSDSRQGNTEAFF
NA,TRBJ2-3,TRBD2,TRBV2,TGTGCCAGCAGTGATACCCGCACCGGGACTACCACAGATACGCAGTATTTT,CASSDTRTGTTTDTQYF
NA,TRBJ2-7,TRBD1,TRBV5-6,TGTGCCAGCAGCGTAGGGACAGTTGGGATATTCTACGAGCAGTACTTC,CASSVGTVGIFYEQYF
NA,TRBJ1-1,NA,TRBV9,TGTGCCAGCAGCCCAGGGACTCTACCTGAAGCTTTCTTT,CASSPGTLPEAFF
NA,TRBJ1-2,TRBD1,TRBV5-4,TGTGCCAGCAGCTTGTACAGAGACAGGGGGCAGTGGGGCTACACCTTC,CASSLYRDRGQWGYTF
NA,TRBJ1-5,TRBD1,TRBV30,TGTGCCTGGAGGGCAGGGGGCTCGGGCAATCAGCCCCAGCATTTT,CAWRAGGSGNQPQHF
once,TRBJ2-5,TRBD1,TRBV5-1,TGCGCCAGCAGCTTGGCGGGGACAGACCAAGAGACCCAGTACTTC,CASSLAGTDQETQYF
few,TRBJ1-3,TRBD1,TRBV19,TGTGCCAGCCGACAGGGAGTAACTGGAAACACCATATATTTT,CASRQGVTGNTIYF
NA,TRBJ2-7,NA,TRBV7-5,TGTGCCAGAAGCTTAACCGGGACAGGGGGCAGCGAGCAGTACTTC,CARSLTGTGGSEQYF
NA,TRBJ2-3,NA,TRBV5-1,TGCGCCAGCAGCTCGGACAGTCAAGGAGATACGCAGTATTTT,CASSSDSQGDTQYF
NA,TRBJ1-5,NA,TRBV29-1,TGCAGCGTTGGGGGAGGGAATCAGCCCCAGCATTTT,CSVGGGNQPQHF
NA,TRBJ1-5,NA,TRBV6-5,TGTGCCAGCAGTTTACTCAGGTTCGGCCAGCCCCAGCATTTT,CASSLLRFGQPQHF
few,TRBJ2-7,TRBD1,TRBV29-1,TGCAGCGCCTCAGACAGGGGGTTCTACGAGCAGTACTTC,CSASDRGFYEQYF